This is a list of T cell receptor beta chains from one sample in a study of neurological immune-mediated disorders. From the 5' RACE reads, TCRdb called clonotypes with MiXCR, one entry per CDR3 protein. The data contain 50,000 or so distinct CDR3 sequences, 3% to 4% of them singletons. The specimen was PBMCs. These TCRs come from a man aged 35 to 55 with multiple sclerosis. The CDR3 runs from the conserved cysteine through the conserved F or W. The D gene is left open where the match is weak. Some rows mark clone size as missing; the rest say once, few, many or name a class of expanded clone.

V gene: TRBV3-1
D gene: -
clone size: many
J gene: TRBJ1-1
CDR3 DNA: TGTGCCAGCAGCCCCGGGATAATAGGGGATAACGCGAACACTGAAGCTTTCTTT
CDR3 protein: CASSPGIIGDNANTEAFF

V gene: TRBV9
D gene: TRBD2
clone size: many
J gene: TRBJ2-7
CDR3 DNA: TGTGCCAGCAGTGAGTCCGGGGGGTACGAGCAGTACTTC
CDR3 protein: CASSESGGYEQYF

V gene: TRBV5-1
D gene: -
clone size: many
J gene: TRBJ2-7
CDR3 DNA: TGCGCCAGCAGCCCCCGGGACAACGAGCAGTACTTC
CDR3 protein: CASSPRDNEQYF

V gene: TRBV2
D gene: -
clone size: many
J gene: TRBJ1-6
CDR3 DNA: TGTGCCAGCAGTTCCGAAGGGGATTCACCCCTCCACTTT
CDR3 protein: CASSSEGDSPLHF

V gene: TRBV6-1
D gene: -
clone size: many
J gene: TRBJ2-2
CDR3 DNA: TGTGCCAGCAGTGTAGAACGGACCGGGGAGCTGTTTTTT
CDR3 protein: CASSVERTGELFF

V gene: TRBV4-1
D gene: TRBD1
clone size: few
J gene: TRBJ1-2
CDR3 DNA: TGCGCCAGCAGCCACGGTGGGACAGGGGTCTATGGCTACACCTTC
CDR3 protein: CASSHGGTGVYGYTF

V gene: TRBV12-3/TRBV12-4
D gene: TRBD1
clone size: many
J gene: TRBJ1-1
CDR3 DNA: TGTGCCAGCAGCCGACAGGGGGCTATAGGTGAAGCTTTCTTT
CDR3 protein: CASSRQGAIGEAFF

V gene: TRBV7-6
D gene: -
clone size: few
J gene: TRBJ2-7
CDR3 DNA: TGTGCCAGCAGCTTATACCGAAACCGGGTAGAGCAGTACTTC
CDR3 protein: CASSLYRNRVEQYF

V gene: TRBV28
D gene: TRBD2
clone size: -
J gene: TRBJ2-1
CDR3 DNA: TGTGCCAGCAGGAGCGGGGGCGGATCCTACAATGAGCAGTTCTTC
CDR3 protein: CASRSGGGSYNEQFF

V gene: TRBV5-1
D gene: -
clone size: many
J gene: TRBJ2-5
CDR3 DNA: TGCGCCAGCAGCTTTTCCGGGGCCCCCATGGAGACCCAGTACTTC
CDR3 protein: CASSFSGAPMETQYF

V gene: TRBV7-8
D gene: -
clone size: many
J gene: TRBJ2-1
CDR3 DNA: TGTGCCAGCAGCTTTCGGGATGAGCAGTTCTTC
CDR3 protein: CASSFRDEQFF

V gene: TRBV6-6
D gene: -
clone size: few
J gene: TRBJ1-5
CDR3 DNA: TGTGCCAGCAGTTCCTACCGTCAGCCCCAGAATTTT
CDR3 protein: CASSSYRQPQNF

V gene: TRBV27
D gene: -
clone size: many
J gene: TRBJ1-2
CDR3 DNA: TGTGCCAGCACTCCTTACGGGGGCGGCGGCTACACCTTC
CDR3 protein: CASTPYGGGGYTF

V gene: TRBV20-1
D gene: -
clone size: many
J gene: TRBJ1-3
CDR3 DNA: TGCAGTGCCCCCGGGCGGGACTCTGGAAACACCATATATTTT
CDR3 protein: CSAPGRDSGNTIYF

V gene: TRBV5-1
D gene: -
clone size: many
J gene: TRBJ2-7
CDR3 DNA: TGCGCCAGCAGTGCCCGGACAGACCCGGTGGGGGAGCAGTACTTC
CDR3 protein: CASSARTDPVGEQYF

V gene: TRBV7-9
D gene: TRBD2
clone size: many
J gene: TRBJ2-3
CDR3 DNA: TGTGCCAGCAGCTCACCCTGGAGGGCTAGCGGGGAGCTCACAGATACGCAGTATTTT
CDR3 protein: CASSSPWRASGELTDTQYF

V gene: TRBV6-1
D gene: TRBD1
clone size: -
J gene: TRBJ1-1
CDR3 DNA: TGTGCCAGCAGTGAAGGGACAGGGTGGCCCACTGAAGCTTTCTTT
CDR3 protein: CASSEGTGWPTEAFF

V gene: TRBV10-3
D gene: -
clone size: many
J gene: TRBJ2-1
CDR3 DNA: TGTGCCATCAGTGAACGCGGGGCCCCCAACTACAATGAGCAGTTCTTC
CDR3 protein: CAISERGAPNYNEQFF

V gene: TRBV19
D gene: -
clone size: many
J gene: TRBJ1-5
CDR3 DNA: TGTGCCAGTACCCGTAGTGGCGTGGGTCAGCCCCAGCATTTT
CDR3 protein: CASTRSGVGQPQHF

V gene: TRBV5-1
D gene: -
clone size: many
J gene: TRBJ2-3
CDR3 DNA: TGCGCCAGCAGCGCAACAGGGAGAACAGATACGCAGTATTTT
CDR3 protein: CASSATGRTDTQYF

V gene: TRBV7-3
D gene: -
clone size: many
J gene: TRBJ2-1
CDR3 DNA: TGTGCCAGCAGCTTACAGGGCGCCTACAATGAGCAGTTCTTC
CDR3 protein: CASSLQGAYNEQFF

V gene: TRBV29-1
D gene: TRBD1
clone size: many
J gene: TRBJ2-2
CDR3 DNA: TGCAGCGTTGGACAGGGTCACGGGGAGCTGTTTTTT
CDR3 protein: CSVGQGHGELFF

V gene: TRBV6-5
D gene: -
clone size: many
J gene: TRBJ2-1
CDR3 DNA: TGTGCCGTGGAGGCTGCTGGCTACAATGAGCAGTTCTTC
CDR3 protein: CAVEAAGYNEQFF

V gene: TRBV28
D gene: -
clone size: -
J gene: TRBJ2-7
CDR3 DNA: TGTGCCAGCAGTAGACAGAGCTCCTACGAGCAGTACTTC
CDR3 protein: CASSRQSSYEQYF

V gene: TRBV10-3
D gene: -
clone size: many
J gene: TRBJ2-5
CDR3 DNA: TGTGCCATCAGGACACCGATCCAAGAGACCCAGTACTTC
CDR3 protein: CAIRTPIQETQYF

V gene: TRBV12-3/TRBV12-4
D gene: -
clone size: few
J gene: TRBJ1-5
CDR3 DNA: TGTGCCAGCAGTTTAGCAGGTGATAGCAATCAGCCCCAGAATTTT
CDR3 protein: CASSLAGDSNQPQNF

V gene: TRBV28
D gene: -
clone size: many
J gene: TRBJ2-1
CDR3 DNA: TGTGCCAGCAGTTTCCTCACAGGGACCTACAATGAGCAGTTCTTC
CDR3 protein: CASSFLTGTYNEQFF

V gene: TRBV6-6
D gene: -
clone size: many
J gene: TRBJ1-4
CDR3 DNA: TGTGCCAGCAGGCCCGGACGTGAAAAACTGTTTTTT
CDR3 protein: CASRPGREKLFF

V gene: TRBV20-1
D gene: TRBD1
clone size: many
J gene: TRBJ2-7
CDR3 DNA: TGCAGTGCTAGAACCCACGGCAGGGGGCTCTCCTACGAGCAGTACTTC
CDR3 protein: CSARTHGRGLSYEQYF

V gene: TRBV24-1
D gene: -
clone size: medium-sized
J gene: TRBJ2-1
CDR3 DNA: TGTGCCACCAGTGACGCCCAGTCGTCTCACAACAATGAGCAGTTCTTC
CDR3 protein: CATSDAQSSHNNEQFF

V gene: TRBV12-3/TRBV12-4
D gene: -
clone size: few
J gene: TRBJ2-1
CDR3 DNA: TGTGCCAGCAGTACTTTGGATGACACTGAGCAGTTCTTC
CDR3 protein: CASSTLDDTEQFF

V gene: TRBV9
D gene: -
clone size: many
J gene: TRBJ2-1
CDR3 DNA: TGTGCCAGCAGCGTAATGACTACCTCCTACAATGAGCAGTTCTTC
CDR3 protein: CASSVMTTSYNEQFF

V gene: TRBV7-3
D gene: TRBD2
clone size: many
J gene: TRBJ2-3
CDR3 DNA: TGTGCCAGCAGCTTTAGCGGCGGGGGGGCCGGAGATACGCAGTATTTT
CDR3 protein: CASSFSGGGAGDTQYF

V gene: TRBV5-1
D gene: -
clone size: many
J gene: TRBJ2-2
CDR3 DNA: TGCGCCAGCAGCCCGGGGGGCTCGAACACCGGGGAGCTGTTTTTT
CDR3 protein: CASSPGGSNTGELFF

V gene: TRBV27
D gene: TRBD2
clone size: many
J gene: TRBJ2-7
CDR3 DNA: TGTGCCAGCAGTTTACGAGTAGCGGGAGCCTACGAGCAGTACTTC
CDR3 protein: CASSLRVAGAYEQYF

V gene: TRBV12-3/TRBV12-4
D gene: TRBD1
clone size: many
J gene: TRBJ1-1
CDR3 DNA: TGTGCCAGCAGGGTAGGGGGCGGTGAAGCTTTCTTT
CDR3 protein: CASRVGGGEAFF

V gene: TRBV27
D gene: -
clone size: many
J gene: TRBJ2-7
CDR3 DNA: TGTGCCAGCACTGAAGGTCTGACAGGTCCCTACGAGCAGTACTTC
CDR3 protein: CASTEGLTGPYEQYF

V gene: TRBV7-9
D gene: TRBD2
clone size: many
J gene: TRBJ2-7
CDR3 DNA: TGTGCCAGCAGCTCTCCACAGGCGGGGGACTACGAGCAGTACTTC
CDR3 protein: CASSSPQAGDYEQYF

V gene: TRBV12-3/TRBV12-4
D gene: TRBD2
clone size: many
J gene: TRBJ2-3
CDR3 DNA: TGTGCCAGCAGTTTGGCTAGCGGGGCGGGAGATACGCAGTATTTT
CDR3 protein: CASSLASGAGDTQYF

V gene: TRBV7-6
D gene: -
clone size: many
J gene: TRBJ1-1
CDR3 DNA: TGTGCCAGCAGCCCGGGGGGGCACACTGAAGCTTTCTTT
CDR3 protein: CASSPGGHTEAFF

V gene: TRBV7-6
D gene: TRBD2
clone size: many
J gene: TRBJ2-1
CDR3 DNA: TGTGCCAGCAGCTTAGGGCCTCTAGCGGGGGTTAAGGAGCAGTTCTTC
CDR3 protein: CASSLGPLAGVKEQFF

V gene: TRBV7-9
D gene: TRBD1
clone size: -
J gene: TRBJ2-3
CDR3 DNA: TGTGCCAGCAGCTCCTCGACAGGGGCGAGCACAGATACGCAGTATTTT
CDR3 protein: CASSSSTGASTDTQYF

V gene: TRBV20-1
D gene: -
clone size: many
J gene: TRBJ2-2
CDR3 DNA: TGCAGTGCTAGCGACAGCACCGGGGAGCTGTTTTTT
CDR3 protein: CSASDSTGELFF

V gene: TRBV20-1
D gene: -
clone size: many
J gene: TRBJ2-1
CDR3 DNA: TGCAGTGCTAGAGATCCCAGGATTTCCAATGAGCAGTTCTTC
CDR3 protein: CSARDPRISNEQFF

V gene: TRBV18
D gene: TRBD1
clone size: many
J gene: TRBJ2-7
CDR3 DNA: TGTGCCAGCTCACCAGGGACAGGGGCTTCCTACGAGCAGTACTTC
CDR3 protein: CASSPGTGASYEQYF

V gene: TRBV3-1
D gene: -
clone size: many
J gene: TRBJ2-2
CDR3 DNA: TGTGCCAGCAGCCAATTACGTCGTGCCGGGGAGCTGTTTTTT
CDR3 protein: CASSQLRRAGELFF

V gene: TRBV29-1
D gene: TRBD2
clone size: many
J gene: TRBJ2-7
CDR3 DNA: TGCAGCGTAAAGCCGTTGGGGGGGAACTACGAGCAGTACTTC
CDR3 protein: CSVKPLGGNYEQYF

V gene: TRBV5-1
D gene: TRBD1
clone size: many
J gene: TRBJ1-2
CDR3 DNA: TGCGCCAGCAGCTACGAAACAGGGGGGATAAGCGGCTACACCTTC
CDR3 protein: CASSYETGGISGYTF

V gene: TRBV6-5
D gene: TRBD1
clone size: few
J gene: TRBJ1-5
CDR3 DNA: TGTGCCAGCAGACAGGACAGGTCAAGATCCGATCAGCCCCAGCATTTT
CDR3 protein: CASRQDRSRSDQPQHF

V gene: TRBV24-1
D gene: TRBD1
clone size: many
J gene: TRBJ2-3
CDR3 DNA: TGTGCCACCGGGGATACAGGGGGCACAGATACGCAGTATTTT
CDR3 protein: CATGDTGGTDTQYF

V gene: TRBV11-2
D gene: -
clone size: many
J gene: TRBJ2-3
CDR3 DNA: TGTGCCAGCAGCTTAGGTTCCCTAGCCGGAGTCACAGATACGCAGTATTTT
CDR3 protein: CASSLGSLAGVTDTQYF

V gene: TRBV20-1
D gene: -
clone size: many
J gene: TRBJ2-3
CDR3 DNA: TGCAGTGCTCACCGCGGGCAGGATACGCAGTATTTT
CDR3 protein: CSAHRGQDTQYF

V gene: TRBV13
D gene: -
clone size: many
J gene: TRBJ1-2
CDR3 DNA: TGTGCCAGCAGCTTAGACACGACCTCCAGCTATGGCTACACCTTC
CDR3 protein: CASSLDTTSSYGYTF

V gene: TRBV20-1
D gene: TRBD1
clone size: many
J gene: TRBJ1-6
CDR3 DNA: TGCAGTGCTGGTGATTGGGGGACAGGGTCACCCCTCCACTTT
CDR3 protein: CSAGDWGTGSPLHF

V gene: TRBV3-1
D gene: -
clone size: many
J gene: TRBJ1-1
CDR3 DNA: TGTGCCAGCAGCCAGGGAGGAAGCACTGAAGCTTTCTTT
CDR3 protein: CASSQGGSTEAFF

V gene: TRBV4-2
D gene: -
clone size: few
J gene: TRBJ1-6
CDR3 DNA: TGTGCCAGCAGCCAAGATGGGGGGTTAGGGTTCTCCTATAATTCACCCCTCAACTTT
CDR3 protein: CASSQDGGLGFSYNSPLNF

V gene: TRBV5-5
D gene: -
clone size: many
J gene: TRBJ2-3
CDR3 DNA: TGTGCCAGCAGCTTGGGACGACCGTACACAGATACGCAGTATTTT
CDR3 protein: CASSLGRPYTDTQYF

V gene: TRBV5-1
D gene: -
clone size: many
J gene: TRBJ1-2
CDR3 DNA: TGCGCCAGCAGCCCGGAGACAGAGTATGGCTACACCTTC
CDR3 protein: CASSPETEYGYTF